The clone carrying this TCR beta chain was seen repeatedly, ten times or more. Its matching antigen is unknown. This sample stems from a study of T cells in Graves' hyperthyroidism and ophthalmopathy. Amplification targeted TCR beta CDR3 regions from RNA transcripts. Primed by the HTBI set, a first-round RT-PCR was run on the TCR CDR3. TCRdb reprocessed the multiplex PCR reads with MiXCR, giving one entry per CDR3 protein. The table shows about 300,000 distinct CDR3 sequences, with about 19% occurring only once. Study outcomes and limitations: Progression to ophthalmopathy was predicted a median of 6.5 months early. Separation of ophthalmopathy from stable hyperthyroidism was achieved by a 13 V-J model.

The PBMCs studied were ones that came from about 10 ml fresh peripheral blood. The germline V gene has CDR1 KGHSH and CDR2 LQKENI. J lost 6 bases, V lost 3 bases, and 6 bases had no gene match. CDR3 length: 14 amino acids. This receptor was identified in a man aged 50-60 years with Graves' ophthalmopathy. The specimen was blood. This sequence joins TRBV18 and TRBJ1-1, with TRBD1 matching 8 bases. CDR3 DNA sequence: TGTGCCAGCTCACCCCAACCGGACAGGGCTGAAGCTTTCTTT. It encodes CASSPQPDRAEAFF.